The sequence of this T cell receptor beta chain was determined in a study of cytomegalovirus exposure and HLA in healthy donors. A multiplex PCR was run with 60 Vbeta primers and 13 Jbeta primers. TCRdb's table, derived via immunoSEQ multiplex PCR, lists solely in-frame clones and lacks some. The profile shows about 130,000 clones, 75% to 90% of them singletons. The ends lost 1 base at V and 0 bases at J; junction bases unmatched: 5. This CDR3 has 17 amino acids. Germline values: CDR1 MGHDK, CDR2 SYGVNS. Sequencing was performed on PBMCs. This TCR came from a woman between 25 and 40 years old in good health and CMV-seropositive. The J gene is TRBJ2-7, the V gene TRBV25-1; 11 bases are a match to TRBD2. The CDR3 protein is CASSESLAGGSSYEQYF. For the CDR3, the DNA is TGTGCCAGCAGTGAATCCCTAGCGGGGGGTAGCTCCTACGAGCAGTACTTC.